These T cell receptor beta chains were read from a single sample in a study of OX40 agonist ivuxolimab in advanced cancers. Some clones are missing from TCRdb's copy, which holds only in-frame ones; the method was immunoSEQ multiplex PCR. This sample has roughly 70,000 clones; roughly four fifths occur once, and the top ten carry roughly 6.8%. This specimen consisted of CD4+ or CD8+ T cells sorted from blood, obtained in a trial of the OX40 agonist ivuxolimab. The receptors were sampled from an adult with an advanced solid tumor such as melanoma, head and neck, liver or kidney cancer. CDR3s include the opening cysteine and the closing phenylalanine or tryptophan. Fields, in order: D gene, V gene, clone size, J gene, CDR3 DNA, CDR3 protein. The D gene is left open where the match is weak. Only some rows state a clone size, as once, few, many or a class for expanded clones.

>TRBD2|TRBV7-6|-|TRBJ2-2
TGTGCCAGCAGCTTGGGACTAGCGGGAGGTAACACCGGGGAGCTGTTTTTT
CASSLGLAGGNTGELFF
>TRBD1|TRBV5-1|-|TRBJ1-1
TGCGCCAGCAGAACTCAGGGGGGCGTAATGCGGACTGAAGCTTTCTTT
CASRTQGGVMRTEAFF
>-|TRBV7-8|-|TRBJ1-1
TGTGCCAGCAGGCTCAGTGGGGGAAGCACTGAAGCTTTCTTT
CASRLSGGSTEAFF
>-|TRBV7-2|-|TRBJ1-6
TGTGCCAGCAGCTTAGAGTCAGGACGGGGGAATTCACCCCTCCACTTT
CASSLESGRGNSPLHF
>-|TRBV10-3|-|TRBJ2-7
TGTGCCATCGGGGACGAAACCTACGAGCAGTACTTC
CAIGDETYEQYF
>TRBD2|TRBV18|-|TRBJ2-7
TGTGCCAGCTCACCAAATCCCCTAGCGGGAGGACACGAGCAGTACTTC
CASSPNPLAGGHEQYF
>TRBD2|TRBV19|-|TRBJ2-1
TGTGCCAGTAGTATTCCCCCAGCGGGGCTCTACAATGAGCAGTTCTTC
CASSIPPAGLYNEQFF
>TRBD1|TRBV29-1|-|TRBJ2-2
TGCAGCGGTGGAACAGGGGGCTTTGGCGGGGAGCTGTTTTTT
CSGGTGGFGGELFF
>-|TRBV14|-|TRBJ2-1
TGTGCCAGCAGCCAACGACTACTCCCCTCCTACAATGAGCAGTTCTTC
CASSQRLLPSYNEQFF
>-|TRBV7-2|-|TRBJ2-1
TGTGCCAGCAGCTTAGTTTCGGGCGATGAGCAGTTCTTC
CASSLVSGDEQFF
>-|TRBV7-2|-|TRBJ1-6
TGTGCCAGCAGCTCCCTCCCAGGGTCACCCCTCCACTTT
CASSSLPGSPLHF
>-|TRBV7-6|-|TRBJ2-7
TGTGCCAGCAGCCTAGACCCATTCTACGAGCAGTACTTC
CASSLDPFYEQYF
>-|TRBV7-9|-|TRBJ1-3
TGTGCCAGCAGCCGGGGGTGGACTGGAAACACCATATATTTT
CASSRGWTGNTIYF
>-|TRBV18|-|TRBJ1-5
TGTGCCAGCTCACCGGCACTTTTAGATCAGCCCCAGCATTTT
CASSPALLDQPQHF
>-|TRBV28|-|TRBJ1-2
TGTGCAACAGAATACTATGGCTACACCTTC
CATEYYGYTF
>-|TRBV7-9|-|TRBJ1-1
TGTGCCAGCAGGAACCAAGGGCAGTCAAACACTGAAGCTTTCTTT
CASRNQGQSNTEAFF
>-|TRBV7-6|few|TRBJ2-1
TGTGCCAGCAGCGCAGGTAGCGGATCCTACAATGAGCAGTTCTTC
CASSAGSGSYNEQFF
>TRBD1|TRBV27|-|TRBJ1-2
TGTGCCAGCAGTTTAGGGGTACAGGGGAGTGGCTACACCTTC
CASSLGVQGSGYTF
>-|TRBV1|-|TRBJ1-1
TGCACCAGCAGCCCATGTCTAGGGGAAGAAGGCACTGAAGCTTTCTTT
CTSSPCLGEEGTEAFF
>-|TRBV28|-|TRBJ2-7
TGTGCCAGCATACGGTCCCCCCAGAGTTGGTCAGGCTCCTACGAGCAGTACTTC
CASIRSPQSWSGSYEQYF
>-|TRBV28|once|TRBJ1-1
TGTGCCAGCAGTTTATTAGTCTATGGGACACCTCCCATGAACACTGAAGCTTTCTTT
CASSLLVYGTPPMNTEAFF
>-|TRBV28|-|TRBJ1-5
TGTGCCAGCAGTTTATCACAGACTTATCAGCCCCAGCATTTT
CASSLSQTYQPQHF
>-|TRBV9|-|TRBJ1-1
TGTGCCAGCAGCGCCACCGGGAACACTGAAGCTTTCTTT
CASSATGNTEAFF
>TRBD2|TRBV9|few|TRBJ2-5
TGTGCCAGCAGCGTAGGGCTAGCGGGGGGCCCCCGGAGAGGGGAGACCCAGTACTTC
CASSVGLAGGPRRGETQYF
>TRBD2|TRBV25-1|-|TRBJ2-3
TGTGCCAGCAGTGTCAGCCTAGCGGGGGCGGTAGATACGCAGTATTTT
CASSVSLAGAVDTQYF
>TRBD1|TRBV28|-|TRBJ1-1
TGTGCCAGCAGTTTAGTAACCCTTCAGGGGGCCGGCACTGAAGCTTTCTTT
CASSLVTLQGAGTEAFF
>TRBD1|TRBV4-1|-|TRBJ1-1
TGCGCCAGCAGCCAACAGGGGGCCACTGAAGCTTTCTTT
CASSQQGATEAFF
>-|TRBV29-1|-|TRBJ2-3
TGCAGCGTTGACCGGCAGGGCACAGATACGCAGTATTTT
CSVDRQGTDTQYF
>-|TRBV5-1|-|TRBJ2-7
TGCGCCAGCAGCTATACCGGCCATAGGGCGGACGAGCAGTACTTC
CASSYTGHRADEQYF
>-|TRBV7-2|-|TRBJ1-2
TGTGCCAGCAGCGAGCCGGGGCTGGGCAGCTACACCTTC
CASSEPGLGSYTF
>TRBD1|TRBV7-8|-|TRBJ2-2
TGTGCCAGCAGCTCGCGACAGGGGCACACCGGGGAGCTGTTTTTT
CASSSRQGHTGELFF